One sample yielded the 7 T cell receptor beta chains listed below, sequenced in a study of shared clonotypes between healthy human individuals. The assay was immunoSEQ multiplex PCR, and TCRdb's table has in-frame clones only and misses some. The sample has about 2 million clones; about 95% are singletons. Terminally differentiated effector memory CD45RA+ cells were excluded by CCR7 positive selection of CD45RO-negative cells. Sequencing used naive CD8+ T cells sorted from blood. The receptors originated from a man aged 18 to 30 in good health.

This clone was seen just once. The V and J genes are TRBV7-9 and TRBJ2-3; 8 bases are shared with TRBD2. CDR3 length equals 15 residues. The trim removed 2 bases at V and 4 bases at J, leaving 5 bases unmatched. Per the germline V gene, CDR1 is SEHNR and CDR2 is FQNEAQ (reference sequence). As DNA, the CDR3 is TGTGCCAGCAGCTTAATCGCGGGAGGCGCAGATACGCAGTATTTT. Its translation is CASSLIAGGADTQYF.

The rearrangement links TRBV15 to TRBJ2-5; 11 nucleotides agree with TRBD2. Germline assignment: CDR1 LNHNV and CDR2 YYDKDF (reference sequence). The V and J ends lost 7 bases and 3 bases, in that order; junction bases with no gene match: 1. This CDR3 has 13 residues. Here the CDR3 DNA reads TGTGCCACCAAACTAGCGGGGGAAGAGACCCAGTACTTC. Translating gives CATKLAGEETQYF.

This rearrangement joins TRBV19 to TRBJ1-1; the match to TRBD1 covers 8 bases. Germline V gene sequence: CDR1 LNHDA, CDR2 SQIVND (reference sequence). Trimming took 4 bases from V and 1 from J; bases not matched to a gene: 5. This CDR3 spans 15 amino acids. The CDR3 DNA is TGTGCCAGTAGTAACAGACAGGGGAGGAACACTGAAGCTTTCTTT. The encoded protein is CASSNRQGRNTEAFF.

This chain uses TRBV4-1 with TRBJ2-7; D call uncertain. This CDR3 spans 16 amino acids. V lost 1 base to trimming and J lost 0 bases, with 13 bases between them. Germline V CDR1 and CDR2: MGHRA, YSYEKL. The CDR3 sequence: CASSQGYGPSSYEQYF. The CDR3 DNA reads as TGCGCCAGCAGCCAAGGTTACGGCCCCAGCTCCTACGAGCAGTACTTC.

The chain uses TRBV7-2 and TRBJ2-7; 8 bases are shared with TRBD1. The J segment lost 5 bases and the V segment lost 1 base, leaving 10 bases of the junction unmatched. Germline loops: CDR1 SGHTA, CDR2 FQGNSA. The CDR3 consists of 16 residues. The CDR3 coding sequence is TGTGCCAGCAGCTTAGGCTGGGTACAGGGGGGTGACGAGCAGTACTTC. Protein: CASSLGWVQGGDEQYF.

The genes are TRBV2 and TRBJ1-6; the D gene is possibly TRBD1 (6 bases). The ends were cut back, 3 bases at V and 10 bases at J, with 16 bases in the middle. CDR3 size: 15 residues. Germline V gives CDR1 SNHLY, CDR2 FYNNEI. The CDR3 nucleotides are TGTGCCAGCAGTGAGATGGGGGGGCCGGGCTCACCCCTCCACTTT. Its protein product is CASSEMGGPGSPLHF.

The gene calls are TRBV4-1 and TRBJ2-2, with 10 bases lining up with TRBD1. Germline CDR1 is MGHRA and CDR2 is YSYEKL. There are 18 residues in the CDR3. Trimming at V came to 3 bases and at J to 0 bases, leaving 7 bases not matched to a gene. In nucleotides, the CDR3 is TGCGCCAGCAGCCACACCCCGGGACAGGGGTCGAACACCGGGGAGCTGTTTTTT. Amino acids: CASSHTPGQGSNTGELFF.